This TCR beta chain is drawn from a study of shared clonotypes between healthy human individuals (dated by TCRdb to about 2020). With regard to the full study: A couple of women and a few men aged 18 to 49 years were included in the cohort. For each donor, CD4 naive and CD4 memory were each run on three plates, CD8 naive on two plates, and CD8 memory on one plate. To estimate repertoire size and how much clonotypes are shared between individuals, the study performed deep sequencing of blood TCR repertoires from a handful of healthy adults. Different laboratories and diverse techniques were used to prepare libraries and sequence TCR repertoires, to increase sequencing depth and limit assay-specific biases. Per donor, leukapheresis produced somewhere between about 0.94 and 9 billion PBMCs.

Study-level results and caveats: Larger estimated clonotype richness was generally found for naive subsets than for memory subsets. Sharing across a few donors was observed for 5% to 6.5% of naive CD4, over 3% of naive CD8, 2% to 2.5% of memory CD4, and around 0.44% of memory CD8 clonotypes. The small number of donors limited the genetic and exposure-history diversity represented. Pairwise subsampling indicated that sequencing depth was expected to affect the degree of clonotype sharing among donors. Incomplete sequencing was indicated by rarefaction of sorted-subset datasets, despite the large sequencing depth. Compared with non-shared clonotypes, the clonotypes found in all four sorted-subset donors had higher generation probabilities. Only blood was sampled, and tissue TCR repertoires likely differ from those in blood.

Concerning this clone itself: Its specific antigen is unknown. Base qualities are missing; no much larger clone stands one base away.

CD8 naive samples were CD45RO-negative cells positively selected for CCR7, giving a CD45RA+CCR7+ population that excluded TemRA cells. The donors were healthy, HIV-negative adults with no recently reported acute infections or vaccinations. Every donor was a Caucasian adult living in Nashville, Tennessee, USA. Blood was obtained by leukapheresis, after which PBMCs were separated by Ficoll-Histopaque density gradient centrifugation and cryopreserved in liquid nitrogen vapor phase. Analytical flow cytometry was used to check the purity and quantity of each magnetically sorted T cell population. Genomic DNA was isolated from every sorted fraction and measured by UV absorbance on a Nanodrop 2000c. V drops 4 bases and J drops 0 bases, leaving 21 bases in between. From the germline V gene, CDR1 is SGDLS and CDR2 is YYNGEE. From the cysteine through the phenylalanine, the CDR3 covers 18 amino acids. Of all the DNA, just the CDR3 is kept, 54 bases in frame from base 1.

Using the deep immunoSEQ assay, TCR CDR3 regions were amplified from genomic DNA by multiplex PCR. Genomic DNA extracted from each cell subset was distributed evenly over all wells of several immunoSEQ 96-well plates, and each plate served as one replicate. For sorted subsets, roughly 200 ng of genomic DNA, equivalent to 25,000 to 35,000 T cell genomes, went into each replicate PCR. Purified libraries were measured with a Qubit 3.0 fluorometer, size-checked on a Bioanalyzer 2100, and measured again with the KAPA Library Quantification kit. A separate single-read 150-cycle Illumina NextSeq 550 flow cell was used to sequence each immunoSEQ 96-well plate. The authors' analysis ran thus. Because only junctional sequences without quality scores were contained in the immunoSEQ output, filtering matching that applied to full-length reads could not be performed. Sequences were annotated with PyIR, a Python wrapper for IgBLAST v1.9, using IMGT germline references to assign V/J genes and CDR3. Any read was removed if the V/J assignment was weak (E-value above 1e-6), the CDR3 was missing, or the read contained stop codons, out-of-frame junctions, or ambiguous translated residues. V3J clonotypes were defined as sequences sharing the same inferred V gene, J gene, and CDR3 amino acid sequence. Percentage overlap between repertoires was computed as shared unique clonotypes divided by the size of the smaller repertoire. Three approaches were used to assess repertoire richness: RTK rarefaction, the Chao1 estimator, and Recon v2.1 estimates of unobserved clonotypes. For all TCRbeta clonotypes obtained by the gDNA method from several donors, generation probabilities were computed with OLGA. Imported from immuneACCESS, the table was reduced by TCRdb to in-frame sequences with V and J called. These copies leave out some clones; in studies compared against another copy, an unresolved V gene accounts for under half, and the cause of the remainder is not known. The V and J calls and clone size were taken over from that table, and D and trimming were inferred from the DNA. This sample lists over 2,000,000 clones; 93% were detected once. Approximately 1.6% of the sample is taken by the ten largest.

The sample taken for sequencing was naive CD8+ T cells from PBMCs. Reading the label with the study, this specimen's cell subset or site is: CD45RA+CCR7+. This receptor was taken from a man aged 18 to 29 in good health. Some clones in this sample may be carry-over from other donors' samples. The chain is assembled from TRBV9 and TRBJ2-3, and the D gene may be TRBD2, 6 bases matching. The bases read TGTGCCAGCAGCCCTAGGGGACGGGAGAGTGGTAGCACAGATACGCAGTATTTT. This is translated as CASSPRGRESGSTDTQYF.